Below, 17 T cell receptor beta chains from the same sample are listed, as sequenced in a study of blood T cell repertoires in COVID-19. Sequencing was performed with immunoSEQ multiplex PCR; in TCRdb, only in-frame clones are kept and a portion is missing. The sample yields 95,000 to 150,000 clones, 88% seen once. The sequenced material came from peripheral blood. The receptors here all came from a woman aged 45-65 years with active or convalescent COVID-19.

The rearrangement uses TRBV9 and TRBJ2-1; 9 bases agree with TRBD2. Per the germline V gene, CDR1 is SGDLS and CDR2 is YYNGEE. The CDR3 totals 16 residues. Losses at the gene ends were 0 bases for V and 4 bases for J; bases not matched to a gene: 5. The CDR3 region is CASSVEPGLAYNEQFF. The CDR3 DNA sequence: TGTGCCAGCAGCGTAGAACCGGGACTAGCATACAATGAGCAGTTCTTC.

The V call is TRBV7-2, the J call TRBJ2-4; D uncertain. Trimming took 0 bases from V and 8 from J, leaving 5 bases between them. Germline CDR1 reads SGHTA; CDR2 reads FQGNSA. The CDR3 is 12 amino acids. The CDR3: CASSLASDIQYF. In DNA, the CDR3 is TGTGCCAGCAGCTTAGCTTCGGACATTCAGTACTTC.

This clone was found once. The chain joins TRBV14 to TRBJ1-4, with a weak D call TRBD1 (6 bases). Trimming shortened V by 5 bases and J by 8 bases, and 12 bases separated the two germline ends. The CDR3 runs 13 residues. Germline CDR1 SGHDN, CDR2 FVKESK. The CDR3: CASSLGAEEKLFF. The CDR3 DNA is TGTGCCAGCAGCTTGGGGGCCGAAGAAAAACTGTTTTTT.

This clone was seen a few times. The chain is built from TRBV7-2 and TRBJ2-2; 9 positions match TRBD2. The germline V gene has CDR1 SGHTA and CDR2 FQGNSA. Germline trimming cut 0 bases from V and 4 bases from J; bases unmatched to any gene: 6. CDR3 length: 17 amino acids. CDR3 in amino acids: CASSLAVTSGSTGELFF. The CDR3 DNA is TGTGCCAGCAGCTTAGCGGTGACTAGCGGAAGCACCGGGGAGCTGTTTTTT.

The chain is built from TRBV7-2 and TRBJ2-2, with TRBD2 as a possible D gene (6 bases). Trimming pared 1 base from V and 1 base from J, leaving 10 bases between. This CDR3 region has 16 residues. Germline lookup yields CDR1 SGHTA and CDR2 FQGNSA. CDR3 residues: CASSLGTSLNTGELFF. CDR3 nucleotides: TGTGCCAGCAGCTTAGGTACTAGCTTGAACACCGGGGAGCTGTTTTTT.

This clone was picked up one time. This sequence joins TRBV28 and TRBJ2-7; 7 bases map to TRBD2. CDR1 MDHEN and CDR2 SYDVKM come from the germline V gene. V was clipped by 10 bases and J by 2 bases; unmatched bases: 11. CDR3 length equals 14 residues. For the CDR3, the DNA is TGTGCCACCCGGACGCAAGCGGGACCCTACGAGCAGTACTTC. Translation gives CATRTQAGPYEQYF.

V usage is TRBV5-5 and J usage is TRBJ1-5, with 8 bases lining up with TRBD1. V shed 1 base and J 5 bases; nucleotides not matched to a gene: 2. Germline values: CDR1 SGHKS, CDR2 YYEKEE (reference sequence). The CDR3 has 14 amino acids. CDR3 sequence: CASSLTGGYQPQHF. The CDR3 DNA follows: TGTGCCAGCAGCTTGACAGGGGGTTATCAGCCCCAGCATTTT.

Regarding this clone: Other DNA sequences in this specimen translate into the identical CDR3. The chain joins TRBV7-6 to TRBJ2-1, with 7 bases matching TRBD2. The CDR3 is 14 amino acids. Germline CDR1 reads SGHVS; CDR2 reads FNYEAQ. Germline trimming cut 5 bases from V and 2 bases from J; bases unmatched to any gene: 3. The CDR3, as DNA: TGTGCCAGCAGCCCCAGCGGGACCTACAATGAGCAGTTCTTC. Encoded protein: CASSPSGTYNEQFF.

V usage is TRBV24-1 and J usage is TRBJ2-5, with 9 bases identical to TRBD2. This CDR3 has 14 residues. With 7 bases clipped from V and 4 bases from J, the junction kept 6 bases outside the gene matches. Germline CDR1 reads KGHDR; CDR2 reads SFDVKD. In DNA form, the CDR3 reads TGTGCCACCAGCACTAGCGGGCGTCGAGAGACCCAGTACTTC. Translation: CATSTSGRRETQYF.

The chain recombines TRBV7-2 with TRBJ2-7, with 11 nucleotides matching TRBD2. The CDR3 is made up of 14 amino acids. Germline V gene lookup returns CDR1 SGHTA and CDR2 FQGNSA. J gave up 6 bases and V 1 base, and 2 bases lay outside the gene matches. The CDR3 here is CASSLVGTSGEQYF. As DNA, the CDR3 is TGTGCCAGCAGCTTAGTAGGGACTAGCGGCGAGCAGTACTTC.

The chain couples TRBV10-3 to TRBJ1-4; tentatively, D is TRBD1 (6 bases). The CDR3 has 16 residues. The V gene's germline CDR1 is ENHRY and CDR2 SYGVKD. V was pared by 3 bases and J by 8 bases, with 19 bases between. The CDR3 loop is CAISDPTTGMGEKLFF. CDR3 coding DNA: TGTGCCATCAGTGATCCGACGACAGGTATGGGCGAAAAACTGTTTTTT.

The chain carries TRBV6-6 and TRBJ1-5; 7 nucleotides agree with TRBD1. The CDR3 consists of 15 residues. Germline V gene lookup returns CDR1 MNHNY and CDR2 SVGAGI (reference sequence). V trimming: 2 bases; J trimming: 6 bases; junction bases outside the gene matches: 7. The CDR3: CASSYGSGGTQPQHF. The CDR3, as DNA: TGTGCCAGCAGTTACGGCTCAGGGGGAACTCAGCCCCAGCATTTT.

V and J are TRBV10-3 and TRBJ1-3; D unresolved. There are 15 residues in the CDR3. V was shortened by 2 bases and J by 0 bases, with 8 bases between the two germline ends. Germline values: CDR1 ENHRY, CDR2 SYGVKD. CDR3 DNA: TGTGCCATCAGTGAGACCGCGAACTCTGGAAACACCATATATTTT. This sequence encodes CAISETANSGNTIYF.

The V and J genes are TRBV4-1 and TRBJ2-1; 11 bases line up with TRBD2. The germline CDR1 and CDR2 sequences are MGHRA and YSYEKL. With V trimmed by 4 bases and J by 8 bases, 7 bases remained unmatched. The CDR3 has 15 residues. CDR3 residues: CASSLDSGRGYEQFF. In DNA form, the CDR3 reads TGCGCCAGCAGCCTGGATAGCGGGAGGGGGTATGAGCAGTTCTTC.

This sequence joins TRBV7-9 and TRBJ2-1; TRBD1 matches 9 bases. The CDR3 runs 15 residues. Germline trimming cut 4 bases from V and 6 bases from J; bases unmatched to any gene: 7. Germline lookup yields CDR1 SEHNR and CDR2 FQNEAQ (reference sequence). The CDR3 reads CASSWGQGSGNEQFF. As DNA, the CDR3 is TGTGCCAGCAGCTGGGGACAGGGTTCAGGCAATGAGCAGTTCTTC.

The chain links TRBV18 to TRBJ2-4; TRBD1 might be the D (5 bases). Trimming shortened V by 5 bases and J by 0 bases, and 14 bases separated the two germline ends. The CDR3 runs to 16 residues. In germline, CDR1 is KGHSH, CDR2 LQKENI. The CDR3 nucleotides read TGTGCCAGCTCAACTACAGGACATTTAGCCAAAAACATTCAGTACTTC. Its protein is CASSTTGHLAKNIQYF.

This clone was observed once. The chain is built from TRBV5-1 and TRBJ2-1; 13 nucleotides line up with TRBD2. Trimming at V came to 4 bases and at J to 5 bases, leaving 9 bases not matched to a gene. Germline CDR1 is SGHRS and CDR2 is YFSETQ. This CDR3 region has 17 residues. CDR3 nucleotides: TGCGCCAGCAGCCGTACTAGCGGGAGGGCTGGGGACAATGAGCAGTTCTTC. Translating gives CASSRTSGRAGDNEQFF.